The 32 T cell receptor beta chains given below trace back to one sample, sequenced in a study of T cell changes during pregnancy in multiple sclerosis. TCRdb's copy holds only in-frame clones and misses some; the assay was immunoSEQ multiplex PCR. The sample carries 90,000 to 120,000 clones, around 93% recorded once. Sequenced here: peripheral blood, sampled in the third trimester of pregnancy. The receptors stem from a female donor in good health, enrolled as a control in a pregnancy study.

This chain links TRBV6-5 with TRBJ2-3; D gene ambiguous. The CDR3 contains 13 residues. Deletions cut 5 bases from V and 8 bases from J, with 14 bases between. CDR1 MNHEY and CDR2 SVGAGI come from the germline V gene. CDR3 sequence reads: CASSPPSLRTQYF. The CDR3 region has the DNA TGTGCCAGCAGTCCTCCTAGTTTGCGTACGCAGTATTTT.

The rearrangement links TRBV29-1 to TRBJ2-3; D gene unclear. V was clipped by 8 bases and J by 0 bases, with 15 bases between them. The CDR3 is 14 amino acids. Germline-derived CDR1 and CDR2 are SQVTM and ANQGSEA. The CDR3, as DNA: TGCAGCCTCAGTGAAGATCAGAGCACAGATACGCAGTATTTT. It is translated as CSLSEDQSTDTQYF.

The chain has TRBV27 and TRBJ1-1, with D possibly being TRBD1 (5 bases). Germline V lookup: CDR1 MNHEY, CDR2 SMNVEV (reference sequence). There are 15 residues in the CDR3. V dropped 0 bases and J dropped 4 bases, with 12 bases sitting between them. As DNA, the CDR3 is TGTGCCAGCAGTTTATCGGGGGGGTTTACCACTGAAGCTTTCTTT. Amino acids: CASSLSGGFTTEAFF.

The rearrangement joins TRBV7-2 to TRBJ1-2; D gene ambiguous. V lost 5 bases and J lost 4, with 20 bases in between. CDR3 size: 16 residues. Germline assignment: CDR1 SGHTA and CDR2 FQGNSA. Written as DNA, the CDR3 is TGTGCCAGCAGCCAACGCCTACTCCAGGCGGGCTATGGCTACACCTTC. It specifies CASSQRLLQAGYGYTF.

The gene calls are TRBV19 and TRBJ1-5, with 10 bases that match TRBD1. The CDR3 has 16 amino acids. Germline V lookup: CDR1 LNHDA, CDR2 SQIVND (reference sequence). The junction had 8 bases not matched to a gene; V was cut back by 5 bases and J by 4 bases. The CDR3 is CASSPWDRGNNQPQHF. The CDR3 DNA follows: TGTGCCAGTAGTCCTTGGGACAGGGGCAATAATCAGCCCCAGCATTTT.

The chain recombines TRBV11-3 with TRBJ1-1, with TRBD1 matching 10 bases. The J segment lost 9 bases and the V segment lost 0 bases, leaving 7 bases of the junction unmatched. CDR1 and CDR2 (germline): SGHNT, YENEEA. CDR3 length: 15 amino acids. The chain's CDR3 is CASSLEGTGVRKAFF. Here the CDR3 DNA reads TGTGCCAGCAGCTTAGAGGGGACAGGGGTCCGGAAAGCTTTCTTT.

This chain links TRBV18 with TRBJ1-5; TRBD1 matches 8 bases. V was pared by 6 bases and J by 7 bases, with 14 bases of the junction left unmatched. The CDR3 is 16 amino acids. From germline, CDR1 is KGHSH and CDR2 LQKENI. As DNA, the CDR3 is TGTGCCAGCTCTCCTTCACAGACAGGGGATTCGCAGCCCCAGCATTTT. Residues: CASSPSQTGDSQPQHF. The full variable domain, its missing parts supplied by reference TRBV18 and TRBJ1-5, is NAGVMQNPRHLVRRRGQEARLRCSPMKGHSHVYWYRQLPEEGLKFMVYLQKENIIDESGMPKERFSAEFPKEGPSILRIQQVVRGDSAAYFCASSPSQTGDSQPQHFGDGTRLSIL.

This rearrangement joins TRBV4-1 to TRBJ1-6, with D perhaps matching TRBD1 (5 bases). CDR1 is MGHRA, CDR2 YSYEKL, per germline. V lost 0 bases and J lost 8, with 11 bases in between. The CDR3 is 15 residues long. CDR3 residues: CASSQDRGVDSPLHF. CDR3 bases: TGCGCCAGCAGCCAAGATCGGGGGGTCGATTCACCCCTCCACTTT.

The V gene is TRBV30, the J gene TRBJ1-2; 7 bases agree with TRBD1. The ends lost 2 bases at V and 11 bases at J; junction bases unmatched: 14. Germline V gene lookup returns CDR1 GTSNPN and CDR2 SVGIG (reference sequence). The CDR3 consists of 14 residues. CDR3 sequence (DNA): TGTGCCTGGAGTATTCCTCTACGGGACAGCTATTACACCTTC. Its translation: CAWSIPLRDSYYTF.

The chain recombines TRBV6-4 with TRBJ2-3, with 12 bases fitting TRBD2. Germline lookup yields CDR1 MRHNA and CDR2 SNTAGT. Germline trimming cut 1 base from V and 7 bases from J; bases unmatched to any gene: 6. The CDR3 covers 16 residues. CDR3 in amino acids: CASSDWASGGANTQYF. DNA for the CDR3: TGTGCCAGCAGTGACTGGGCTAGCGGGGGGGCAAATACGCAGTATTTT.

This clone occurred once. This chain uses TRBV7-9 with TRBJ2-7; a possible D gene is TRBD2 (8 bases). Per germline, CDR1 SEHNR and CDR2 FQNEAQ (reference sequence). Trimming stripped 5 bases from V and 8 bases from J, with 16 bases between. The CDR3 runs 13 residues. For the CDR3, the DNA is TGTGCCAGCAGCCCTGCCGGGAGGGGGCAGCAGTACTTC. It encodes CASSPAGRGQQYF.

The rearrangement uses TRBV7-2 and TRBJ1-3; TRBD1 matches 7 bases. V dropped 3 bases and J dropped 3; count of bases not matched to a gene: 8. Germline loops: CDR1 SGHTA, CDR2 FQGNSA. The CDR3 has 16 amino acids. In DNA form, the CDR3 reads TGTGCCAGCAGCTTCCGGGGAAACAGGGGTGGAAACACCATATATTTT. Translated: CASSFRGNRGGNTIYF.

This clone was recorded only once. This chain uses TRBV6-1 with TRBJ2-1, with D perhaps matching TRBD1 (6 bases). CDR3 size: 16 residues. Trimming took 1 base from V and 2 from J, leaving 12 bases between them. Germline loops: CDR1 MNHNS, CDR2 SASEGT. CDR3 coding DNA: TGTGCCAGCAGTGAAGTCGACAGGAGTACCTACAATGAGCAGTTCTTC. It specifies CASSEVDRSTYNEQFF.

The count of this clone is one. The CDR3: CTSSQDRGFNQPQHF. For the CDR3, the DNA is TGCACCAGCAGCCAAGATCGGGGATTCAATCAGCCCCAGCATTTT. The chain couples TRBV1 to TRBJ1-5. TRBV1 is classified as a pseudogene. The CDR3 covers 15 residues.

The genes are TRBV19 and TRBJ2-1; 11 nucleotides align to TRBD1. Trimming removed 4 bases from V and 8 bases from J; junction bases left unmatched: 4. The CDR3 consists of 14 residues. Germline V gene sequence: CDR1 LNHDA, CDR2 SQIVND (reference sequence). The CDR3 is CASSTGQGAYEQFF. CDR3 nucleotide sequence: TGTGCCAGTAGTACCGGACAGGGGGCTTATGAGCAGTTCTTC. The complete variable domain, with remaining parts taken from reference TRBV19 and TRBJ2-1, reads DGGITQSPKYLFRKEGQNVTLSCEQNLNHDAMYWYRQDPGQGLRLIYYSQIVNDFQKGDIAEGYSVSREKKESFPLTVTSAQKNPTAFYLCASSTGQGAYEQFFGPGTRLTVL.

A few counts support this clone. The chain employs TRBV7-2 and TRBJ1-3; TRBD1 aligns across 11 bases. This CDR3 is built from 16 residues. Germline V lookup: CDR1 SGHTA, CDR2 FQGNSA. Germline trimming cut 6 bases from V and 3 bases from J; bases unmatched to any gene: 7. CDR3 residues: CASRQGTGGSGNTIYF. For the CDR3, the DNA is TGTGCCAGCAGACAAGGGACAGGGGGAAGTGGAAACACCATATATTTT.

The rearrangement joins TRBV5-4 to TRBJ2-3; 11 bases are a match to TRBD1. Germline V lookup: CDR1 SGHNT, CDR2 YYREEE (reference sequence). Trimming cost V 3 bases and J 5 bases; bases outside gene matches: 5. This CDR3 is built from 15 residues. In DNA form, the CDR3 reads TGTGCCAGCAGCTCGGACAGGGGGCTTAAAGATACGCAGTATTTT. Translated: CASSSDRGLKDTQYF.

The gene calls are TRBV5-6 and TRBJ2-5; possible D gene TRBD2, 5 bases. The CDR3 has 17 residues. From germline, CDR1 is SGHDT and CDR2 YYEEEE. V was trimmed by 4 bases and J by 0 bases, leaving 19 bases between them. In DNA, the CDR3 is TGTGCCAGCAGCCTGGCTGTCGGGGAAGTTTACCAAGAGACCCAGTACTTC. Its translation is CASSLAVGEVYQETQYF. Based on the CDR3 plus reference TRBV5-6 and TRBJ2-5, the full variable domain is DAGVTQSPTHLIKTRGQQVTLRCSPKSGHDTVSWYQQALGQGPQFIFQYYEEEERQRGNFPDRFSGHQFPNYSSELNVNALLLGDSALYLCASSLAVGEVYQETQYFGPGTRLLVL.

In DNA form, the CDR3 reads TGTGCCAGCAGTGATCTCCGCCCGGGACACGTAAATTCACCCCTCCACTTT. This translates into CASSDLRPGHVNSPLHF. The chain joins TRBV6-1 to TRBJ1-6; D is perhaps TRBD1 (6 bases). CDR3 size: 17 residues. Trimming removed 3 bases at V and 7 bases at J, with 19 bases between. In germline, CDR1 is MNHNS, CDR2 SASEGT.

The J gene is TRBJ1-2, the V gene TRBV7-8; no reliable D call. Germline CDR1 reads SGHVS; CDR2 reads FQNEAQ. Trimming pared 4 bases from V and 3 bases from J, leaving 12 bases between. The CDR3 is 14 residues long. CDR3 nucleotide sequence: TGTGCCAGCAGCTCAACTACATCCGACTATGGCTACACCTTC. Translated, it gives CASSSTTSDYGYTF.

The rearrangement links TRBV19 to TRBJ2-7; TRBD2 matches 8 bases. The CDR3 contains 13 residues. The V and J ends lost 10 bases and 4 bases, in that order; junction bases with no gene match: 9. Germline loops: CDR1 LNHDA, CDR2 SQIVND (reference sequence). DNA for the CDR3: TGTGCCACCCGAGCGGGGGCCAAATACGAGCAGTACTTC. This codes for CATRAGAKYEQYF.

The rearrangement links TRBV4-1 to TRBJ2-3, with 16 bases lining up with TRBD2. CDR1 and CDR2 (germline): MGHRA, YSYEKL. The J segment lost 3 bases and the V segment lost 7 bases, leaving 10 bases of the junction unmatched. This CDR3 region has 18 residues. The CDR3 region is CASTKGLAGGQRTDTQYF. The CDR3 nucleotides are TGCGCCAGCACCAAGGGACTAGCGGGGGGGCAGCGAACAGATACGCAGTATTTT.

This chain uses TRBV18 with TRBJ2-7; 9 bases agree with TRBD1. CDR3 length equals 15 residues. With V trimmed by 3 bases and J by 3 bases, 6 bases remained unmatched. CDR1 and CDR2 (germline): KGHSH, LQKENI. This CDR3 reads CASSPGQGRVYEQYF. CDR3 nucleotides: TGTGCCAGCTCACCGGGACAGGGAAGGGTCTACGAGCAGTACTTC.

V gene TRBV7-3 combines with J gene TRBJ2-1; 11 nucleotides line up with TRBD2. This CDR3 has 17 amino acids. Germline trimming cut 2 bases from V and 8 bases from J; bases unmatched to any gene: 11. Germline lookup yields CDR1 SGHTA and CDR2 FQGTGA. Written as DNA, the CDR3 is TGTGCCAGCAGCTTACTTGGTAGCGGGGGGGCCGGGGATGAGCAGTTCTTC. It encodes CASSLLGSGGAGDEQFF.

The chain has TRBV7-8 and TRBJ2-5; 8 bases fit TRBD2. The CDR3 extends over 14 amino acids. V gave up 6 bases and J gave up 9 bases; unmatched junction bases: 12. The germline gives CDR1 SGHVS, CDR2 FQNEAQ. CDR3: CASRGSGAWLAQYF. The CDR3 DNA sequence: TGTGCCAGCAGGGGTAGCGGGGCCTGGCTCGCCCAGTACTTC. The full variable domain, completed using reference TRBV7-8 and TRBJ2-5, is GAGVSQSPRYKVAKRGQDVALRCDPISGHVSLFWYQQALGQGPEFLTYFQNEAQLDKSGLPSDRFFAERPEGSVSTLKIQRTQQEDSAVYLCASRGSGAWLAQYFGPGTRLLVL.

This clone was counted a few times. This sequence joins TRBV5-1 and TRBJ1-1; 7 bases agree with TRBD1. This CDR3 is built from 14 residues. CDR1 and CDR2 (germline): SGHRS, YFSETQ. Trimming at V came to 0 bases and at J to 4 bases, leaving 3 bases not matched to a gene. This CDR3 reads CASSLETGTTEAFF. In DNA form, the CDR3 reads TGCGCCAGCAGCTTGGAGACAGGGACCACTGAAGCTTTCTTT. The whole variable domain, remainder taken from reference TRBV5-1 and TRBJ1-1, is KAGVTQTPRYLIKTRGQQVTLSCSPISGHRSVSWYQQTPGQGLQFLFEYFSETQRNKGNFPGRFSGRQFSNSRSEMNVSTLELGDSALYLCASSLETGTTEAFFGQGTRLTVV.

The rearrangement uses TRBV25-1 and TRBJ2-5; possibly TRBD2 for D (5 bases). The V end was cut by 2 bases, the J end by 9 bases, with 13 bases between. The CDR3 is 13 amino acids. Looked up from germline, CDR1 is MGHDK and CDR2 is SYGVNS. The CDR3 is CASSEPGLEAQYF. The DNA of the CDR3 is TGTGCCAGCAGTGAACCAGGTTTGGAGGCCCAGTACTTC.

The CDR3 nucleotides are TGTGCCTGGAAGGGCAGGGGGGTAAATGAGCAGTTCTTC. It translates to CAWKGRGVNEQFF. The rearrangement uses TRBV30 and TRBJ2-1; D might be TRBD1 (7 bases). The CDR3 is 13 residues long. Germline V gene lookup returns CDR1 GTSNPN and CDR2 SVGIG (reference sequence). Trimming took 4 bases from V and 7 from J, leaving 14 bases between them.

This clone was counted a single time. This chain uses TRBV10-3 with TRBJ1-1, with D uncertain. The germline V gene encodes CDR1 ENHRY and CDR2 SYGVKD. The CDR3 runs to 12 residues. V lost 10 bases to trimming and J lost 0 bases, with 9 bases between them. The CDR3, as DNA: TGTGCCAGTAGTTTCGTGAACACTGAAGCTTTCTTT. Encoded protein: CASSFVNTEAFF.

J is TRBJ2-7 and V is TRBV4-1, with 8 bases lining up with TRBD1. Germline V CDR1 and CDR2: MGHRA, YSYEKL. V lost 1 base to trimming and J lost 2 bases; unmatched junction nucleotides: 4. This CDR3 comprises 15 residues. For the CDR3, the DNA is TGCGCCAGCAGCCAAGGGGGACAGGCCACCTACGAGCAGTACTTC. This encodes CASSQGGQATYEQYF.

The CDR3 here is CASISVDYNEQFF. DNA of the CDR3: TGTGCCAGTATTAGCGTTGATTACAATGAGCAGTTCTTC. J is TRBJ2-1 and V is TRBV19, with D tentatively TRBD2 (5 bases). Germline V lookup: CDR1 LNHDA, CDR2 SQIVND (reference sequence). The ends were cut back, 7 bases at V and 4 bases at J, with 11 bases in the middle. The CDR3 covers 13 residues.

CDR3 in amino acids: CASSYSRLLYEKLFF. The CDR3 DNA sequence: TGTGCCAGCAGTTACTCGCGCTTGTTATATGAAAAACTGTTTTTT. The V and J genes are TRBV6-5 and TRBJ1-4; no firm D call. The CDR3 has 15 residues. Germline V gene sequence: CDR1 MNHEY, CDR2 SVGAGI. With 0 bases removed from V and 6 bases from J, the gap between germline ends came to 11 bases.